Listed here are 27 T cell receptor beta chains from one sample, sequenced in a study of hypomethylating agent response in myelodysplastic syndrome. The protocol was immunoSEQ multiplex PCR, while the TCRdb copy is restricted to in-frame clones and leaves out a portion. The sample includes roughly 9,300 clones, approximately 86% of them seen just once. Sequenced material: bone marrow, taken before or after starting hypomethylating agent treatment for myelodysplastic syndrome (not recorded which). The receptors were sampled from a human donor with myelodysplastic syndrome.

This clone has a handful of counts. J is TRBJ1-1 and V is TRBV29-1; no clear D. Trimming left V 6 bases short and J 1 base short, with 15 bases between. Germline V CDR1 and CDR2: SQVTM, ANQGSEA. The CDR3 is made up of 14 amino acids. For the CDR3, the DNA is TGCAGCGTCGGCCTGCTTACTGGGAACACTGAAGCTTTCTTT. This codes for CSVGLLTGNTEAFF.

The chain is built from TRBV6-1 and TRBJ2-7, with D possibly being TRBD1 (5 bases). CDR1 is MNHNS and CDR2 is SASEGT in the germline V gene. V gave up 5 bases and J gave up 5 bases, with 13 bases separating them. CDR3 size: 13 residues. The CDR3, as DNA: TGTGCCAGCAGTCGTGACAGAGGAGACGAGCAGTACTTC. As protein: CASSRDRGDEQYF.

The genes are TRBV7-9 and TRBJ2-1, with TRBD2 matching over 7 bases. The CDR3 covers 16 residues. V dropped 5 bases and J dropped 7; count of bases not matched to a gene: 14. Looked up from germline, CDR1 is SEHNR and CDR2 is FQNEAQ (reference sequence). The CDR3 here is CASSNNLRRERNEQFF. The DNA of the CDR3 is TGTGCCAGCAGCAATAACCTGAGGCGGGAGCGGAATGAGCAGTTCTTC.

This chain uses TRBV27 with TRBJ1-1; D possibly corresponds to TRBD1 (6 bases). V was shortened by 3 bases and J by 5 bases, with 10 bases between the two germline ends. Per the germline V gene, CDR1 is MNHEY and CDR2 is SMNVEV (reference sequence). The CDR3 covers 13 residues. CDR3 sequence reads: CASSLARGTEAFF. The DNA of the CDR3 is TGTGCCAGCAGTTTGGCCAGGGGAACTGAAGCTTTCTTT.

The rearrangement joins TRBV28 to TRBJ2-1, with D maybe TRBD2 (5 bases). Germline assignment: CDR1 MDHEN and CDR2 SYDVKM. This CDR3 has 15 amino acids. With 1 base removed from V and 3 bases from J, the gap between germline ends came to 10 bases. The chain's CDR3 is CASSLLVRGYNEQFF. The CDR3 nucleotides read TGTGCCAGCAGTTTATTGGTTCGGGGCTACAATGAGCAGTTCTTC.

This clone was picked up one time. The chain recombines TRBV5-6 with TRBJ2-6, with TRBD1 matching 7 bases. Germline CDR1 reads SGHDT; CDR2 reads YYEEEE. With V trimmed by 5 bases and J by 2 bases, 7 bases remained unmatched. There are 16 residues in the CDR3. DNA for the CDR3: TGTGCCAGCAGTCGTCCACAGGGGACTGGGGCCAACGTCCTGACTTTC. This sequence encodes CASSRPQGTGANVLTF.

V usage is TRBV9 and J usage is TRBJ2-5; no definite D call. CDR3 length: 15 amino acids. Trimming left V 3 bases short and J 5 bases short, with 17 bases between. The germline gives CDR1 SGDLS, CDR2 YYNGEE. CDR3 sequence: CASSADSGEGETQYF. The CDR3, as DNA: TGTGCCAGCAGCGCGGATTCTGGGGAAGGGGAGACCCAGTACTTC.

The chain joins TRBV30 to TRBJ2-1; the match to TRBD2 covers 7 bases. Unmatched junction bases numbered 4, after V lost 5 bases and J lost 6 bases. The CDR3 has 12 amino acids. Germline CDR1 and CDR2: GTSNPN and SVGIG (reference sequence). The CDR3: CAWGGVANEQFF. The CDR3 DNA reads as TGTGCCTGGGGGGGGGTTGCCAATGAGCAGTTCTTC. The full variable domain, completed using reference TRBV30 and TRBJ2-1, is SQTIHQWPATLVQPVGSPLSLECTVEGTSNPNLYWYRQAAGRGLQLLFYSVGIGQISSEVPQNLSASRPQDRQFILSSKKLLLSDSGFYLCAWGGVANEQFFGPGTRLTVL.

This chain connects TRBV11-2 to TRBJ2-7; no clear D gene. V gave up 0 bases and J gave up 3 bases, with 18 bases separating them. The CDR3 length is 17 residues. Germline CDR1 and CDR2: SGHAT and FQNNGV. The CDR3 DNA reads TGTGCCAGCAGCTTAGAACTCCTTGGTAGCTCGTACTACGAGCAGTACTTC. Translated, it gives CASSLELLGSSYYEQYF.

The chain combines TRBV13 with TRBJ2-7; maybe TRBD2 (7 bases). CDR1 is PRHDT and CDR2 is FYEKMQ in the germline V gene (reference sequence). Trimming left V 1 base short and J 7 bases short, with 14 bases between. This CDR3 contains 14 residues. The CDR3 DNA is TGTGCCAGCAGCTTAGAGGCGGGGGCGAGTGAGCAGTACTTC. This encodes CASSLEAGASEQYF.

The chain uses TRBV7-9 and TRBJ1-2; 7 bases are shared with TRBD1. Germline CDR1 SEHNR, CDR2 FQNEAQ (reference sequence). This CDR3 is 15 amino acids long. The V gene end was trimmed by 5 bases and the J gene end by 4 bases; junction bases not matched to a gene: 10. CDR3 residues: CASSRDSPALYGYTF. CDR3 bases: TGTGCCAGCAGCCGGGACAGCCCGGCCCTCTATGGCTACACCTTC.

This clone came up once. The rearrangement uses TRBV27 and TRBJ1-5, with D unclear. CDR3 size: 13 residues. V dropped 6 bases and J dropped 7 bases, with 13 bases sitting between them. Looked up from germline, CDR1 is MNHEY and CDR2 is SMNVEV (reference sequence). The CDR3 loop reads CASSSGPGQPQHF. CDR3 nucleotides: TGTGCCAGCAGCTCCGGCCCGGGGCAGCCCCAGCATTTT.

The V call is TRBV7-2, the J call TRBJ1-5; D is unclear. The CDR3 runs 13 residues. Germline values: CDR1 SGHTA, CDR2 FQGNSA. Trimming removed 5 bases from V and 3 bases from J, with 8 bases in between. The CDR3 bases are TGTGCCAGCAGCACTTACACCAATCAGCCCCAGCATTTT. This encodes CASSTYTNQPQHF.

The chain links TRBV5-4 to TRBJ2-1; 11 bases agree with TRBD1. With V trimmed by 2 bases and J by 4 bases, 14 bases remained unmatched. The V gene's germline CDR1 is SGHNT and CDR2 YYREEE (reference sequence). The CDR3 totals 19 residues. CDR3 sequence (DNA): TGTGCCAGCAGCTTTTGGACAGGGGGCGCCCTGAAAAATTACAATGAGCAGTTCTTC. Protein sequence: CASSFWTGGALKNYNEQFF.

The V gene is TRBV6-5, the J gene TRBJ2-7; 7 bases match TRBD1. The CDR3 contains 14 residues. V gave up 7 bases and J gave up 0 bases; unmatched junction bases: 6. The germline gives CDR1 MNHEY, CDR2 SVGAGI. The CDR3 DNA reads TGTGCCAGCAAGGGACAGACGAGCTCCTACGAGCAGTACTTC. This translates into CASKGQTSSYEQYF.

This chain's CDR3 is CASSFDRAEAFF. In nucleotides, the CDR3 is TGTGCCAGCAGCTTCGACAGAGCTGAAGCTTTCTTT. The rearrangement uses TRBV5-8 and TRBJ1-1, with D perhaps TRBD1 (5 bases). Trimming removed 2 bases at V and 6 bases at J, with 8 bases between. The CDR3 consists of 12 residues. Germline CDR1 and CDR2: SGHTS and YDEGEE.

This clone has only a few counts. The V call is TRBV11-2, the J call TRBJ1-2, with unresolved D. Germline V gene data show CDR1 as SGHAT and CDR2 as FQNNGV. The V gene lost 3 bases and the J gene lost 7 bases, with 6 bases spanning the gap. The CDR3 has 11 amino acids. CDR3 DNA sequence: TGTGCCAGCAGCTTCGGGTCTGGCTACACCTTC. Translated: CASSFGSGYTF.

J is TRBJ2-1 and V is TRBV7-6; unclear D gene. Deletions cut 5 bases from V and 4 bases from J, with 6 bases between. The CDR3 sequence is 12 residues long. Germline CDR1 and CDR2: SGHVS and FNYEAQ. In DNA, the CDR3 is TGTGCCAGCAGCGAAGATTACAATGAGCAGTTCTTC. Translation gives CASSEDYNEQFF.

The CDR3 nucleotides read TGTGCCAGCAGCCCAGGACTAGCGGGGGGCACAGATACGCAGTATTTT. Amino acid sequence: CASSPGLAGGTDTQYF. This rearrangement joins TRBV7-3 to TRBJ2-3, with TRBD2 matching over 13 bases. Germline V CDR1 and CDR2: SGHTA, FQGTGA. Trimming took 5 bases from V and 1 from J; bases not matched to a gene: 3. The CDR3 covers 16 residues.

CDR3 coding DNA: TGTGCTAGTGGTTTGGTCTCCGCGGGGGGTGAGCAGTTCTTC. Protein product: CASGLVSAGGEQFF. The V gene is TRBV12-5, the J gene TRBJ2-1, with 8 nucleotides matching TRBD2. The CDR3 is 14 residues long. V shed 0 bases and J 9 bases; nucleotides not matched to a gene: 4. CDR1 and CDR2 (germline): LGHNT, FRNRAP.

This clone showed up just a few times. CDR3 nucleotides: TGTGCCAGCAGCATGGGCAGGGGCTTGAATTCACCCCTCCACTTT. Encoded protein: CASSMGRGLNSPLHF. The V call is TRBV6-5, the J call TRBJ1-6, with D perhaps matching TRBD1 (6 bases). Per germline, CDR1 MNHEY and CDR2 SVGAGI. Trimming cost V 6 bases and J 7 bases, with 16 bases left between them. The CDR3 extends over 15 amino acids.

The chain recombines TRBV7-2 with TRBJ1-1, with D uncertain. The ends were cut back, 4 bases at V and 4 bases at J, with 19 bases in the middle. The CDR3 extends over 16 amino acids. Germline V CDR1 and CDR2: SGHTA, FQGNSA. The CDR3 region has the DNA TGTGCCAGCAGCTCGGGAGGTTTTCCCCTGGGCACTGAAGCTTTCTTT. Translated, it gives CASSSGGFPLGTEAFF.

The chain is built from TRBV6-5 and TRBJ1-2; D is uncertain. The CDR3 consists of 14 residues. Looked up from germline, CDR1 is MNHEY and CDR2 is SVGAGI. The V end lost 5 bases, the J end lost 5 bases, and 15 bases lay between the germline ends. The CDR3 nucleotides read TGTGCCAGCAGTCCCGGGAGAGGGAGTTATGGCTACACCTTC. It yields the protein CASSPGRGSYGYTF.

V gene TRBV19 combines with J gene TRBJ2-5, with 9 bases matching TRBD2. Unmatched junction bases numbered 5, after V lost 1 base and J lost 2 bases. The CDR3 is 16 amino acids. Germline lookup yields CDR1 LNHDA and CDR2 SQIVND (reference sequence). As DNA, the CDR3 is TGTGCCAGTAGTATAGGGGTGACTAGCGGACAAGAGACCCAGTACTTC. Translating gives CASSIGVTSGQETQYF.

This chain connects TRBV5-4 to TRBJ2-7, with a tentative D call TRBD2 (6 bases). Trimming shortened V by 4 bases and J by 2 bases, and 10 bases separated the two germline ends. CDR3 size: 13 residues. Germline CDR1 and CDR2: SGHNT and YYREEE (reference sequence). Written as DNA, the CDR3 is TGTGCCAGCAGCGCGGACTACACCTACGAGCAGTACTTC. Translated: CASSADYTYEQYF.

The chain couples TRBV5-1 to TRBJ2-3; no definite D call. Germline lookup yields CDR1 SGHRS and CDR2 YFSETQ. V lost 9 bases and J 2 bases, leaving 13 bases between the germline ends. The CDR3 is 13 amino acids. The CDR3 is CATRQDPTDTQYF. The CDR3 DNA is TGCGCCACCCGCCAAGATCCCACAGATACGCAGTATTTT.

The V and J genes are TRBV2 and TRBJ1-6; D remains ambiguous. This CDR3 comprises 13 residues. The germline gives CDR1 SNHLY, CDR2 FYNNEI. This CDR3 is CLLRSNWNSPLHF. CDR3 in DNA: TGTCTATTACGATCCAACTGGAATTCACCCCTCCACTTT.